These 15 T cell receptor beta chains originate from one sample sequenced in a study of T-cell reconstitution after alpha-beta-depleted transplantation in children. For TCRbeta, the library was prepared with unique molecular identifiers. TCRdb independently ran MiXCR on the PCR reads; one entry per CDR3 protein. The repertoire holds about 640,000 distinct CDR3 sequences, approximately 13% seen once, with approximately 2% in the top ten. Source: PBMCs, mostly from graft donor cells, taken 360 days after TCRalphabeta/CD19-depleted stem cell transplant. These receptor sequences come from a male patient between 5 and 17 years old who had a stem cell transplant for acute myeloid leukemia, so the T cells may come from the graft donor.

This clonotype was seen only a few times. This chain joins TRBV4-2 and TRBJ1-2; unclear D gene. Trimming pared 5 bases from V and 3 bases from J, leaving 10 bases between. CDR1 and CDR2 (germline): LGHNA, YNFKEQ. The CDR3 totals 13 residues. The CDR3 region is CASSDEEYYGYTF. DNA for the CDR3: TGTGCCAGCAGCGATGAGGAATACTATGGCTACACCTTC.

The table lists this clonotype with many counts. The chain is built from TRBV4-3 and TRBJ2-3, with 9 positions matching TRBD2. With 1 base clipped from V and 2 bases from J, the junction kept 10 bases outside the gene matches. The CDR3 is 18 amino acids. Germline CDR1 and CDR2: LGHNA and YSLEER. In DNA form, the CDR3 reads TGCGCCAGCAGCCAAGGGGACCTAGCGGGACCGTCCACAGATACGCAGTATTTT. This translates into CASSQGDLAGPSTDTQYF.

This clonotype was observed at least ten times. The chain carries TRBV10-3 and TRBJ2-1; 9 nucleotides line up with TRBD1. The CDR3 totals 16 residues. The germline V gene has CDR1 ENHRY and CDR2 SYGVKD. J gave up 1 base and V 3 bases, and 4 bases lay outside the gene matches. The CDR3 region is CAISEVGQGSYNEQFF. DNA for the CDR3: TGTGCCATCAGTGAAGTCGGACAGGGGTCCTACAATGAGCAGTTCTTC.

This clonotype showed up many times. This chain uses TRBV15 with TRBJ1-3, with D possibly being TRBD1 (5 bases). With 4 bases removed from V and 0 bases from J, the gap between germline ends came to 19 bases. CDR3 length: 18 residues. The V gene's germline CDR1 is LNHNV and CDR2 YYDKDF (reference sequence). The CDR3 here is CATSIGASGTHSGNTIYF. The CDR3 bases are TGTGCCACCAGCATTGGCGCGTCCGGGACCCACTCTGGAAACACCATATATTTT. Together with reference TRBV15 and TRBJ1-3, the CDR3 gives the full variable domain: DAMVIQNPRYQVTQFGKPVTLSCSQTLNHNVMYWYQQKSSQAPKLLFHYYDKDFNNEADTPDNFQSRRPNTSFCFLDIRSPGLGDTAMYLCATSIGASGTHSGNTIYFGEGSWLTVV.

This clonotype was seen many times. The chain couples TRBV15 to TRBJ2-3, with D hard to call. V was shortened by 2 bases and J by 2 bases, with 11 bases between the two germline ends. Germline V gives CDR1 LNHNV, CDR2 YYDKDF (reference sequence). This CDR3 region has 15 residues. CDR3 bases: TGTGCCACCAGCAGATCCTCGACCCACACAGATACGCAGTATTTT. It encodes CATSRSSTHTDTQYF.

In its sample, this clonotype was seen many times. The J gene is TRBJ2-3, the V gene TRBV5-1; TRBD2 matches at 14 bases. The CDR3 consists of 18 residues. The V and J ends lost 0 bases and 5 bases, in that order; junction bases with no gene match: 8. The germline V gene encodes CDR1 SGHRS and CDR2 YFSETQ. Here the CDR3 reads CASSLGPGLAGVEDTQYF. In DNA form, the CDR3 reads TGCGCCAGCAGCTTGGGGCCGGGACTAGCGGGAGTTGAAGATACGCAGTATTTT.

V usage is TRBV6-2 or TRBV6-3 and J usage is TRBJ2-5; D might be TRBD2 (5 bases). Per the germline V gene, CDR1 is MNHEY and CDR2 is SVGEGT. Between the trimmed V and J ends, which lost 8 bases and 3 bases, there was a span of 16 bases. The CDR3 sequence is 14 residues long. The CDR3: CASGDRLFEETQYF. CDR3 nucleotides: TGTGCCAGCGGGGATCGACTATTCGAAGAGACCCAGTACTTC.

Ten or more counts support this clonotype. This chain uses TRBV11-3 with TRBJ2-1; 7 positions agree with TRBD1. The V segment lost 4 bases and the J segment 8 bases; nucleotides outside the gene matches: 5. The germline CDR1 and CDR2 sequences are SGHNT and YENEEA. CDR3 length equals 13 residues. As DNA, the CDR3 is TGTGCCAGCAGCTCGGACAGGCGCTATGAGCAGTTCTTC. Protein sequence: CASSSDRRYEQFF.

The rearrangement uses TRBV6-5 and TRBJ2-2; TRBD2 matches at 8 bases. CDR1 and CDR2 (germline): MNHEY, SVGAGI. There are 15 residues in the CDR3. Losses at the gene ends were 2 bases for V and 4 bases for J; bases not matched to a gene: 3. CDR3: CASSYEGTSTGELFF. The CDR3 nucleotides read TGTGCCAGCAGTTACGAAGGGACTAGCACCGGGGAGCTGTTTTTT.

The chain combines TRBV12-3 or TRBV12-4 with TRBJ2-7; D unclear. The CDR3 covers 15 residues. V lost 1 base and J 2 bases, leaving 12 bases between the germline ends. This chain's CDR3 is CASSLVGEPAYEQYF. CDR3 DNA: TGTGCCAGCAGTTTAGTAGGAGAACCAGCCTACGAGCAGTACTTC.

The J gene is TRBJ2-2, the V gene TRBV9, with D perhaps matching TRBD2 (6 bases). Germline CDR1 reads SGDLS; CDR2 reads YYNGEE. V was clipped by 1 base and J by 0 bases, with 10 bases between them. There are 16 residues in the CDR3. CDR3 in amino acids: CASSVHPGANTGELFF. Here the CDR3 DNA reads TGTGCCAGCAGCGTACACCCGGGGGCGAACACCGGGGAGCTGTTTTTT.

The table lists this clonotype with a few counts. The rearrangement links TRBV4-2 to TRBJ2-1; 8 nucleotides match TRBD2. J lost 6 bases, V lost 0 bases, and 7 bases had no gene match. CDR3 size: 16 residues. CDR1 and CDR2 from the germline V gene are LGHNA and YNFKEQ. The CDR3 DNA reads as TGTGCCAGCAGCCAAGAACACAGCGGGAGAGGCAATGAGCAGTTCTTC. As protein: CASSQEHSGRGNEQFF.

This clonotype was seen a handful of times. This chain uses TRBV28 with TRBJ2-7, with a possible D match to TRBD1 (6 bases). V was pared by 7 bases and J by 6 bases, with 16 bases between. The CDR3 is 13 residues long. CDR1 is MDHEN, CDR2 SYDVKM, per germline. CDR3 in amino acids: CASTSDRFSEQYF. CDR3 nucleotide sequence: TGTGCCAGCACCAGTGACAGGTTCTCCGAGCAGTACTTC.

The chain has TRBV7-2 and TRBJ1-1, with 8 bases that match TRBD1. Germline V gene data show CDR1 as SGHTA and CDR2 as FQGNSA. V lost 5 bases and J lost 4; bases outside the gene matches: 6. The CDR3 totals 14 residues. Here the CDR3 reads CASSRTGGTTEAFF. In DNA, the CDR3 is TGTGCCAGCAGCAGAACAGGGGGTACCACTGAAGCTTTCTTT.

The rearrangement links TRBV6-2 or TRBV6-3 to TRBJ2-1; 10 bases map to TRBD2. After removal of 6 bases from V and 8 bases from J, the junction contained 16 bases not matched to a gene. There are 17 residues in the CDR3. CDR1 and CDR2 from the germline V gene are MNHEY and SVGEGT. CDR3 DNA sequence: TGTGCCAGCAGCTTCCCGTTTGGAGCGGGAGGGCCTTATGAGCAGTTCTTC. It specifies CASSFPFGAGGPYEQFF.